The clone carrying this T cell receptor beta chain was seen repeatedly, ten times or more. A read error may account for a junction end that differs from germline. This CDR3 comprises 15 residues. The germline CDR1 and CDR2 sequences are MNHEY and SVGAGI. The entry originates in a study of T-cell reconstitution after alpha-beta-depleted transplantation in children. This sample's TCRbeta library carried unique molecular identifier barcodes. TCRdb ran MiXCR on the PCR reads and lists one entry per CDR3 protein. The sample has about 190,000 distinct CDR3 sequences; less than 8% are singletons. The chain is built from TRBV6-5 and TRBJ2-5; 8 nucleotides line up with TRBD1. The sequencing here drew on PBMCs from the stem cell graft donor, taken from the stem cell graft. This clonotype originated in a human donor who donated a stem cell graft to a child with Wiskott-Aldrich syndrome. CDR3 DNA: TGTGCCAGCAGTTACTCGAGACTTACCGTGACAGGGGTGAACTTC. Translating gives CASSYSRLTVTGVNF.